Listed here is a single TCR beta chain. Antigen: not known. TCRdb redid the calling of the reads with MiXCR, one entry per CDR3 protein. This sample has fewer than 550,000 distinct CDR3 sequences; approximately 11% occur once, and the top ten carry about 10%. The CDR3 has 17 residues. With 5 bases removed from V and 5 bases from J, the gap between germline ends came to 24 bases. The germline V gene has CDR1 SGHRS and CDR2 YFSETQ. This sample is part of a study of T cell repertoires in cytomegalovirus infection. In the study overall: A matching HLA type, together with CMV infection, was signaled by public TCR beta signatures. Findings of the study overall: Carriage of CMV together with the relevant HLA was identifiable through cumulative public TCR beta family frequency. Within the response measured ex vivo, HLA-C-restricted CMV-specific TCR beta clonotypes were dominant.

The chain links TRBV5-1 to TRBJ2-3; the D call may be TRBD1 or TRBD2 (5 bases each). This receptor was identified in a human donor in good health (CMV status not recorded). Some clones in this sample may be carry-over from other donors' samples. The sequenced material came from PBMCs. This CDR3 is CASSSSYGAYWEDTQYF. DNA of the CDR3: TGCGCCAGCAGTTCATCCTACGGGGCCTACTGGGAAGATACGCAGTATTTT.